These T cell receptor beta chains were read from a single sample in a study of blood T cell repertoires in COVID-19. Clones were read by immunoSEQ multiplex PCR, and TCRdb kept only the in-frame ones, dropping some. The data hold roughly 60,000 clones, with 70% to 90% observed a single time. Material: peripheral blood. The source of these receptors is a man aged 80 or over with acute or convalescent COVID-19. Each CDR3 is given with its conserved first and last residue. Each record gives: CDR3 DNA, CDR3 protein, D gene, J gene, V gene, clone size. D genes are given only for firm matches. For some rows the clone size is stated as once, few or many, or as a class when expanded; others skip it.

cdr3_nt: TGTGCCAGCAAGCGGGAAGCAAATTCACCCCTCCACTTT
cdr3_aa: CASKREANSPLHF
d_call: .
j_call: TRBJ1-6
v_call: TRBV6-5
clone_size: few

cdr3_nt: TGTGCCAGCAGAAAAACAGGGAAAGCTAACTATGGCTACACCTTC
cdr3_aa: CASRKTGKANYGYTF
d_call: .
j_call: TRBJ1-2
v_call: TRBV6-5
clone_size: .

cdr3_nt: TGTGCCAGCAGCCAAGAGGACAGGGGGATTGAAGCTTTCTTT
cdr3_aa: CASSQEDRGIEAFF
d_call: TRBD1
j_call: TRBJ1-1
v_call: TRBV3-1/TRBV3-2
clone_size: .

cdr3_nt: TGCGCCAGCAGCCAGGGAACAGGGGGCGGTTCACCCCTCCACTTT
cdr3_aa: CASSQGTGGGSPLHF
d_call: TRBD1
j_call: TRBJ1-6
v_call: TRBV4-1
clone_size: .

cdr3_nt: TGTGCCAGCCTCCCCGACAGGACCCGGGGCTACACCTTC
cdr3_aa: CASLPDRTRGYTF
d_call: .
j_call: TRBJ1-2
v_call: TRBV2
clone_size: .

cdr3_nt: TGTGCCAGCAGCTTGGCCAGGACCCGGAGGAGTTCACCCCTCCACTTT
cdr3_aa: CASSLARTRRSSPLHF
d_call: .
j_call: TRBJ1-6
v_call: TRBV5-4
clone_size: once

cdr3_nt: TGTGCCAGCAGCTCACTCTACGGTTACGAGCAGTACTTC
cdr3_aa: CASSSLYGYEQYF
d_call: .
j_call: TRBJ2-7
v_call: TRBV7-9
clone_size: .

cdr3_nt: TGTGCCAGTAGTGATTTGGACAGATTGAATCAGCCCCAGCATTTT
cdr3_aa: CASSDLDRLNQPQHF
d_call: .
j_call: TRBJ1-5
v_call: TRBV19
clone_size: .

cdr3_nt: TGTGCCAGCACCGATAGGAGCGGGGGTCCCATGGAGCAGTTCTTC
cdr3_aa: CASTDRSGGPMEQFF
d_call: TRBD2
j_call: TRBJ2-1
v_call: TRBV2
clone_size: few

cdr3_nt: TGTGCCAGCAGCTTCTTAGCGGGTCCGCAAGAGACCCAGTACTTC
cdr3_aa: CASSFLAGPQETQYF
d_call: TRBD2
j_call: TRBJ2-5
v_call: TRBV5-5
clone_size: .

cdr3_nt: TGTGCCAGCAGCCAGACTGCTAAAGCGGGGAGAAATGAGCAGTTCTTC
cdr3_aa: CASSQTAKAGRNEQFF
d_call: TRBD2
j_call: TRBJ2-1
v_call: TRBV14
clone_size: .

cdr3_nt: TGTGCCAGTAGAAAACGACAGGGGGAAAGGAAAACTGAAGCTTTCTTT
cdr3_aa: CASRKRQGERKTEAFF
d_call: TRBD1
j_call: TRBJ1-1
v_call: TRBV19
clone_size: .

cdr3_nt: TGTGCCAGCAGACGACAGGGAGACTCCGGGGAGCTGTTTTTT
cdr3_aa: CASRRQGDSGELFF
d_call: TRBD1
j_call: TRBJ2-2
v_call: TRBV6-5
clone_size: .

cdr3_nt: TGCAGCGTTGTCTACTCTCGCGGTGTCTCCTACAATGAGCAGTTCTTC
cdr3_aa: CSVVYSRGVSYNEQFF
d_call: .
j_call: TRBJ2-1
v_call: TRBV29-1
clone_size: .

cdr3_nt: TGTGCCATCGGAAGGGGACAGGGAACCTACGAGCAGTACTTC
cdr3_aa: CAIGRGQGTYEQYF
d_call: TRBD1
j_call: TRBJ2-7
v_call: TRBV10-3
clone_size: .

cdr3_nt: TGTGCCAGTACCGGGACAGGGGAACAGCCCCAGCATTTT
cdr3_aa: CASTGTGEQPQHF
d_call: TRBD1
j_call: TRBJ1-5
v_call: TRBV2
clone_size: few

cdr3_nt: TGCAGCGTTGCCCCGTTGAGGGATGAGCAGTTCTTC
cdr3_aa: CSVAPLRDEQFF
d_call: .
j_call: TRBJ2-1
v_call: TRBV29-1
clone_size: once

cdr3_nt: TGTGCCAGCAGCTCCTCCTCCGGGGTAGGGAACACTGAAGCTTTCTTT
cdr3_aa: CASSSSSGVGNTEAFF
d_call: .
j_call: TRBJ1-1
v_call: TRBV7-3
clone_size: .

cdr3_nt: TGTGCCAGTAGTATTATTAGCGGGGGGACTTACAATGAGCAGTTCTTC
cdr3_aa: CASSIISGGTYNEQFF
d_call: TRBD2
j_call: TRBJ2-1
v_call: TRBV19
clone_size: once

cdr3_nt: TGTGCCAGCAGCCGGGGCGGGCCGGGGGAGCAGTACTTC
cdr3_aa: CASSRGGPGEQYF
d_call: .
j_call: TRBJ2-7
v_call: TRBV7-8
clone_size: .

cdr3_nt: TGCGCCAGCAGCCCGGACGCCCGGGGCTACGAGCAGTACTTC
cdr3_aa: CASSPDARGYEQYF
d_call: .
j_call: TRBJ2-7
v_call: TRBV5-1
clone_size: few

cdr3_nt: TGTGCCAGTCGAGTACCGGGTTCCAACGAGCAGTACTTC
cdr3_aa: CASRVPGSNEQYF
d_call: .
j_call: TRBJ2-7
v_call: TRBV19
clone_size: .

cdr3_nt: TGTGCCAGCAGTGTGGGGGCTTCGAGTCAGCCCCAGCATTTT
cdr3_aa: CASSVGASSQPQHF
d_call: .
j_call: TRBJ1-5
v_call: TRBV2
clone_size: once

cdr3_nt: TGTGCCAGCAGGGGGGGGCAGGGCTATGGCTACACCTTC
cdr3_aa: CASRGGQGYGYTF
d_call: .
j_call: TRBJ1-2
v_call: TRBV25-1
clone_size: .

cdr3_nt: TGTGCCAGCAGCCCCATACAGGGGATGGACACTGAAGCTTTCTTT
cdr3_aa: CASSPIQGMDTEAFF
d_call: TRBD1
j_call: TRBJ1-1
v_call: TRBV6-6
clone_size: .

cdr3_nt: TGTGCCATCAACTCCAGGGTATCCGGGGAGCTGTTTTTT
cdr3_aa: CAINSRVSGELFF
d_call: .
j_call: TRBJ2-2
v_call: TRBV10-3
clone_size: .

cdr3_nt: TGTGCCAGCTCCGTGGGAGCCGGGGGGGCCGAGCAGTACTTC
cdr3_aa: CASSVGAGGAEQYF
d_call: TRBD2
j_call: TRBJ2-7
v_call: TRBV18
clone_size: few

cdr3_nt: TGTGCCAGCAGGCCCGGGACAGTTTCCTATGGCTACACCTTC
cdr3_aa: CASRPGTVSYGYTF
d_call: TRBD1
j_call: TRBJ1-2
v_call: TRBV2
clone_size: .

cdr3_nt: TGCGCCAGCAGCTTTTTTCAGGGGCAGGGTGAGCAGTTCTTC
cdr3_aa: CASSFFQGQGEQFF
d_call: .
j_call: TRBJ2-1
v_call: TRBV5-1
clone_size: few

cdr3_nt: TGTGCCAGCAGCTACGTCCCGGGACTAGCGGGGTCCGAGCAGTACTTC
cdr3_aa: CASSYVPGLAGSEQYF
d_call: TRBD2
j_call: TRBJ2-7
v_call: TRBV7-9
clone_size: few

cdr3_nt: TGTGCCAGCGATGCGGGACCGGCGGCTGAGCAGTTCTTC
cdr3_aa: CASDAGPAAEQFF
d_call: .
j_call: TRBJ2-1
v_call: TRBV11-2
clone_size: .

cdr3_nt: TGTGCCAGCAGCTTGCGGGGGGCGGTTTCTGGAAACACCATATATTTT
cdr3_aa: CASSLRGAVSGNTIYF
d_call: .
j_call: TRBJ1-3
v_call: TRBV11-2
clone_size: .

cdr3_nt: TGTGCCAGCAGTGTTTACAGCCAGGCTTTCTTT
cdr3_aa: CASSVYSQAFF
d_call: .
j_call: TRBJ1-1
v_call: TRBV2
clone_size: .

cdr3_nt: TGTGCCACCAGTGCCACTGAGCGGGGAAACAATGAGCAGTTCTTC
cdr3_aa: CATSATERGNNEQFF
d_call: TRBD2
j_call: TRBJ2-1
v_call: TRBV24-1
clone_size: .

cdr3_nt: TGTGCCAGCAGCTTCCCAAAAGGGGGCTTCACAGATACGCAGTATTTT
cdr3_aa: CASSFPKGGFTDTQYF
d_call: TRBD1
j_call: TRBJ2-3
v_call: TRBV7-9
clone_size: .

cdr3_nt: TGCGCCAGCAGCTGGAGGAATAATAGCAATCAGCCCCAGCATTTT
cdr3_aa: CASSWRNNSNQPQHF
d_call: .
j_call: TRBJ1-5
v_call: TRBV5-1
clone_size: .

cdr3_nt: TGTGCCAGCAGCGAGGGGGTTACTGGGTTTTCCTACGAGCAGTACTTC
cdr3_aa: CASSEGVTGFSYEQYF
d_call: .
j_call: TRBJ2-7
v_call: TRBV7-2
clone_size: .

cdr3_nt: TGTGCCAGCTCACCACCGGGGACAGGTCTTGGTACGCAGTATTTT
cdr3_aa: CASSPPGTGLGTQYF
d_call: TRBD1
j_call: TRBJ2-3
v_call: TRBV18
clone_size: .

cdr3_nt: TGTGCCAGCAGCAGACCGGGACAGGACTCCTACGAGCAGTACTTC
cdr3_aa: CASSRPGQDSYEQYF
d_call: TRBD1
j_call: TRBJ2-7
v_call: TRBV6-6
clone_size: .

cdr3_nt: TGTGCCAGCAGCCCGGGACAGGGGGCCTCCTACGAGCAGTACTTC
cdr3_aa: CASSPGQGASYEQYF
d_call: TRBD1
j_call: TRBJ2-7
v_call: TRBV2
clone_size: .

cdr3_nt: TGTGCCAGCAGCCCACGGGAGGGGTCTGGAAACACCATATATTTT
cdr3_aa: CASSPREGSGNTIYF
d_call: .
j_call: TRBJ1-3
v_call: TRBV3-1/TRBV3-2
clone_size: medium-sized

cdr3_nt: TGTGCCAGTAGTACACAGGGATCTGGAAACACCATATATTTT
cdr3_aa: CASSTQGSGNTIYF
d_call: .
j_call: TRBJ1-3
v_call: TRBV19
clone_size: .

cdr3_nt: TGCGCCAGCAGCTCGGGCAGGGGGGTCTACGAGCAGTACTTC
cdr3_aa: CASSSGRGVYEQYF
d_call: .
j_call: TRBJ2-7
v_call: TRBV5-1
clone_size: .